This record concerns one T cell receptor beta chain sequence. This sample was included in a study of blood T cell repertoires in COVID-19. The overall study: Sites in the United States, Italy and Spain provided acute and convalescent COVID-19 samples. In each case, the material was cDNA or gDNA derived from T cells, B-cell-depleted T cells, or PBMCs.

Germline loops: CDR1 MNHEY, CDR2 SMNVEV (reference sequence). V gave up 1 base and J gave up 5 bases, with 14 bases separating them. CDR3 length: 15 amino acids. Per the original data handling: From reference gene primer amplification, estimates of nucleated cell counts were derived. Libraries were prepared by immunoSEQ multiplex PCR; TCRdb keeps only in-frame clonotypes and omits some of them. That table supplies the V and J calls and clone size; D and trimming were determined from the DNA. The sample lists about 130,000 clones; about 80% were seen once. V and J are TRBV27 and TRBJ1-1; maybe TRBD1 (5 bases). Sequenced input: peripheral blood. This receptor was identified in a man aged 40-49 years with active or convalescent COVID-19. The chain's CDR3 is CASSLFGARGTEAFF. The CDR3 DNA follows: TGTGCCAGCAGTTTATTTGGGGCGCGGGGGACTGAAGCTTTCTTT.